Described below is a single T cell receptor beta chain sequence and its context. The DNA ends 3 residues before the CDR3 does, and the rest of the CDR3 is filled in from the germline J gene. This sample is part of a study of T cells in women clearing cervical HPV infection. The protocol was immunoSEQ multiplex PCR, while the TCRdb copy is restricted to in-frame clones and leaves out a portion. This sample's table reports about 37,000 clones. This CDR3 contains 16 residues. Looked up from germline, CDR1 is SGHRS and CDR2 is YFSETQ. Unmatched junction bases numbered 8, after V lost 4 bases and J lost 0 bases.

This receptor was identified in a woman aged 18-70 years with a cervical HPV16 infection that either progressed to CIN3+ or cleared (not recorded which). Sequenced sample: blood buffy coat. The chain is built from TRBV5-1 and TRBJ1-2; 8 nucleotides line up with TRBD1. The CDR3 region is CASSKGQETTNYGYTF. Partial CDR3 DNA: TGCGCCAGCAGCAAGGGACAGGAGACTACTAACTATGGC.